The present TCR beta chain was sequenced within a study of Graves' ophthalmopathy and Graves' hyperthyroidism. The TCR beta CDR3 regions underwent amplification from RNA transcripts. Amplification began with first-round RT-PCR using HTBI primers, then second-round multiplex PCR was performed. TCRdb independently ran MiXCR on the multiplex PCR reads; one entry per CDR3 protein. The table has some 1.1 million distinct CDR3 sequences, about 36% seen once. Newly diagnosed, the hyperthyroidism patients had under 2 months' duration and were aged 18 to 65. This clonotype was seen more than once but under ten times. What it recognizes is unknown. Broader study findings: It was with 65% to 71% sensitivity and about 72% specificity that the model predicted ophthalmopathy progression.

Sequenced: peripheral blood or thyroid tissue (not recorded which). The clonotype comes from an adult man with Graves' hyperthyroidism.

The CDR3 DNA is TGTGCCAGCTCCCCCCTCTTTGGCGGAGGCTATGGCTACACCTTC. This translates into CASSPLFGGGYGYTF. This chain connects TRBV18 to TRBJ1-2; no reliable D call. Trimming pared 6 bases from V and 4 bases from J, leaving 18 bases between. The CDR3 consists of 15 residues. The germline gives CDR1 KGHSH, CDR2 LQKENI.